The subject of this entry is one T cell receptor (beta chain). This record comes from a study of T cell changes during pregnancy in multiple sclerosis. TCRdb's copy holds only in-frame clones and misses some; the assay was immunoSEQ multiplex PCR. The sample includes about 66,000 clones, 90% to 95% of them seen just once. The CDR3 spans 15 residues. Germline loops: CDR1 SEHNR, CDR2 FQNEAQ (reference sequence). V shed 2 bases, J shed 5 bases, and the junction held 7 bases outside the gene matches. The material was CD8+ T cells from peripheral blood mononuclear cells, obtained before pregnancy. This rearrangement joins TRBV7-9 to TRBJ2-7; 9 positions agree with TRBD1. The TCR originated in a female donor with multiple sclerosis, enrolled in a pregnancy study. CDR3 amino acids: CASSLLGTGSDEQYF. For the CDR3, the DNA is TGTGCCAGCAGCTTATTGGGGACAGGGTCCGACGAGCAGTACTTC. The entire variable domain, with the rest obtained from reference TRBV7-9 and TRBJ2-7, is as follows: DTGVSQNPRHKITKRGQNVTFRCDPISEHNRLYWYRQTLGQGPEFLTYFQNEAQLEKSRLLSDRFSAERPKGSFSTLEIQRTEQGDSAMYLCASSLLGTGSDEQYFGPGTRLTVT.